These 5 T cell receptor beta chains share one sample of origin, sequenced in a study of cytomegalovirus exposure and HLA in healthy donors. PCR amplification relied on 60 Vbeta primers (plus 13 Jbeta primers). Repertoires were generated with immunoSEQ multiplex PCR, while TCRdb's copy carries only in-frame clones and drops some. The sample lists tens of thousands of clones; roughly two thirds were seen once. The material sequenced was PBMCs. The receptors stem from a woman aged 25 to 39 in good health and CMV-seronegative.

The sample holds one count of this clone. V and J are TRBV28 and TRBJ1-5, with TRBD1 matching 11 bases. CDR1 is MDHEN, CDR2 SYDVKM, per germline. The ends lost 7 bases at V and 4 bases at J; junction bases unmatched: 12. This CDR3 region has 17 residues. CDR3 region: CASNEQGQGVGNQPQHF. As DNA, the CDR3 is TGTGCCAGCAATGAGCAGGGACAGGGGGTAGGAAATCAGCCCCAGCATTTT.

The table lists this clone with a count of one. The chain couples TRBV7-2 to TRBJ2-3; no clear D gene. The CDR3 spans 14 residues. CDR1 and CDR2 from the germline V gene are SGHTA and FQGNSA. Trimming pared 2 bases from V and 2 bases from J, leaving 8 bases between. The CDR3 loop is CASSLSSATDTQYF. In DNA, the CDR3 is TGTGCCAGCAGCTTAAGTAGTGCCACAGATACGCAGTATTTT.

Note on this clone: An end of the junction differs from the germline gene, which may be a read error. In nucleotides, the CDR3 is TGTGCCAGCAGGTCGACAGGAACTAACTATGGCCACACCTTC. Translation: CASRSTGTNYGHTF. This chain joins TRBV6-6 and TRBJ1-2, with D perhaps TRBD1 (6 bases). Germline values: CDR1 MNHNY, CDR2 SVGAGI (reference sequence). The CDR3 extends over 14 amino acids.

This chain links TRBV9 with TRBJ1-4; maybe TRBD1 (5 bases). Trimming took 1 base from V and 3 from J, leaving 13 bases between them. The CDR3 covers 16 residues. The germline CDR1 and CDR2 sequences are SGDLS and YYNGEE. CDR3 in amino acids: CASSVTTGEPNEKLFF. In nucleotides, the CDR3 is TGTGCCAGCAGCGTAACTACGGGGGAACCTAATGAAAAACTGTTTTTT.

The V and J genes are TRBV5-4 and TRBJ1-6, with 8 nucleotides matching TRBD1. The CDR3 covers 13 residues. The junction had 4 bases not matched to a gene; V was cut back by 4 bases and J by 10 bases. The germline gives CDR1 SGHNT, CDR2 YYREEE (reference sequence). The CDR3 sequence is CASSPGQESPLHF. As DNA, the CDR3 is TGTGCCAGCAGCCCGGGACAGGAGTCACCCCTCCACTTT.